This T cell receptor beta chain was recorded in a study of blood T cell repertoires in COVID-19. Study context: Sites across the United States, Italy and Spain contributed samples from acute and convalescent COVID-19. Sources were T cells, B-cell-depleted T cells, or PBMCs; the material itself was cDNA or gDNA.

V dropped 0 bases and J dropped 0 bases, with 16 bases sitting between them. The CDR3 is 18 amino acids. Germline CDR1 SGHRS, CDR2 YFSETQ. Per the authors' pipeline: Amplified reference gene primers provided the basis for estimating nucleated cell counts. Method: immunoSEQ multiplex PCR; TCRdb's copy keeps in-frame clones and lacks some. D and trimming were read from the DNA, whereas the V and J calls and clone size are those reported in that table. The table lists tens of thousands of clones, over 70% of them singletons, with nearly 25% in the top ten. The rearrangement links TRBV5-1 to TRBJ2-4, with a weak D call TRBD1 (5 bases). Sequencing used peripheral blood. The receptor's source is a man aged 45-65 years with active or convalescent COVID-19. Here the CDR3 DNA reads TGCGCCAGCAGCTTGGGGTTTGGGGCAGAACTAGCCAAAAACATTCAGTACTTC. This codes for CASSLGFGAELAKNIQYF. The full variable domain, its missing parts supplied by reference TRBV5-1 and TRBJ2-4, is KAGVTQTPRYLIKTRGQQVTLSCSPISGHRSVSWYQQTPGQGLQFLFEYFSETQRNKGNFPGRFSGRQFSNSRSEMNVSTLELGDSALYLCASSLGFGAELAKNIQYFGAGTRLSVL.